Presented here are 25 T cell receptor beta chains from one specimen sequenced in a study of T cell repertoires in cytomegalovirus infection. Via MiXCR, TCRdb re-called the reads, giving one row per CDR3 protein. The sample comprises 230,000 or so distinct CDR3 sequences, about 18% of which are singletons, and roughly half rests with the top ten. The sample consisted of CD8+ T cells from PBMCs. The origin of the receptors is a human donor in good health (CMV status not recorded). Some clones in this sample may be carry-over from other donors' samples.

The rearrangement links TRBV20-1 to TRBJ2-3, with D perhaps TRBD1 or TRBD2 (6 bases each). Trimming took 3 bases from V and 2 from J, leaving 15 bases between them. CDR3 length: 15 amino acids. Germline values: CDR1 DFQATT, CDR2 SNEGSKA (reference sequence). The CDR3: CSASYGGGITDTQYF. The CDR3 coding sequence is TGCAGTGCTAGTTACGGAGGGGGGATCACAGATACGCAGTATTTT.

This clonotype has at least ten counts. The chain employs TRBV12-3 or TRBV12-4 and TRBJ2-1; 9 positions agree with TRBD2. The CDR3 runs 18 residues. The V and J ends lost 0 bases and 6 bases, in that order; junction bases with no gene match: 12. The CDR3, as DNA: TGTGCCAGCAGTTTAGCGCCGTGGGCGGGGGGGCTTGGCAATGAGCAGTTCTTC. This translates into CASSLAPWAGGLGNEQFF.

CDR3 loop: CASSLEWGSLPEQFF. Written as DNA, the CDR3 is TGCGCCAGCAGCTTGGAGTGGGGCAGCCTCCCTGAGCAGTTCTTC. The chain is built from TRBV5-1 and TRBJ2-1; D is possibly TRBD1 (5 bases). In germline, CDR1 is SGHRS, CDR2 YFSETQ. The CDR3 is made up of 15 amino acids. Deletions cut 0 bases from V and 9 bases from J, with 16 bases between.

This clonotype was detected a few times. The chain has TRBV28 and TRBJ2-7; no definite D call. With 5 bases removed from V and 4 bases from J, the gap between germline ends came to 9 bases. Germline CDR1 MDHEN, CDR2 SYDVKM. The CDR3 contains 12 residues. The CDR3 region is CASSPSPYEQYF. CDR3 DNA: TGTGCCAGCAGTCCCTCTCCATACGAGCAGTACTTC.

The table lists this clonotype with many counts. The J gene is TRBJ1-1, the V gene TRBV12-3 or TRBV12-4, with no clear D. V was pared by 3 bases and J by 7 bases, with 12 bases between. The CDR3 totals 13 residues. The CDR3 sequence is CASSLDFLSEAFF. The CDR3 nucleotides are TGTGCCAGCAGTTTGGATTTTCTTAGTGAAGCTTTCTTT.

This rearrangement joins TRBV5-6 to TRBJ2-7, with D perhaps being TRBD1 or TRBD2 (5 bases each). The CDR3 runs 17 residues. CDR1 and CDR2 (germline): SGHDT, YYEEEE. The V gene lost 0 bases and the J gene lost 0 bases, with 16 bases spanning the gap. CDR3 in amino acids: CASSLDGTYFSSYEQYF. CDR3 sequence (DNA): TGTGCCAGCAGCTTGGATGGGACGTACTTCAGCTCCTACGAGCAGTACTTC.

This clonotype was found many times. The V and J genes are TRBV6-2 or TRBV6-3 and TRBJ2-7, with D hard to call. V was clipped by 2 bases and J by 2 bases, with 7 bases between them. The germline gives CDR1 MNHEY, CDR2 SVGEGT. The CDR3 extends over 13 amino acids. The CDR3 DNA reads TGTGCCAGCAGTTACGCAGAGGCCTACGAGCAGTACTTC. Protein product: CASSYAEAYEQYF.

This clonotype came up many times. The CDR3 DNA follows: TGTGCCAGCAGCTTAGATGCAGGGTTAGGTTCGGAGACCCAGTACTTC. It translates to CASSLDAGLGSETQYF. The V gene is TRBV7-8, the J gene TRBJ2-5, with D perhaps matching TRBD1 (5 bases). CDR3 length: 16 residues. Trimming cost V 1 base and J 5 bases, with 17 bases left between them. CDR1 is SGHVS and CDR2 is FQNEAQ in the germline V gene.

V is TRBV4-1 and J is TRBJ1-2; the match to TRBD1 covers 8 bases. The CDR3 consists of 16 residues. The V gene's germline CDR1 is MGHRA and CDR2 YSYEKL. Trimming cost V 4 bases and J 4 bases; bases outside gene matches: 11. CDR3 amino acids: CASSPIGRGHGYGYTF. The CDR3 DNA reads as TGCGCCAGCAGCCCTATCGGCAGGGGGCATGGCTATGGCTACACCTTC.

The chain recombines TRBV28 with TRBJ2-3; TRBD1 might be the D (6 bases). This CDR3 has 16 residues. V was cut by 3 bases and J by 8 bases, with 21 bases left in between. CDR1 MDHEN and CDR2 SYDVKM come from the germline V gene. The CDR3 protein is CASSLGRRVPRGTQYF. As DNA, the CDR3 is TGTGCCAGCAGTTTGGGCAGGCGGGTTCCCAGGGGTACGCAGTATTTT.

This chain links TRBV20-1 with TRBJ2-3; no definite D call. Germline V lookup: CDR1 DFQATT, CDR2 SNEGSKA (reference sequence). The CDR3 spans 15 residues. V gave up 3 bases and J gave up 1 base, with 14 bases separating them. Here the CDR3 reads CSARGLGFRTDTQYF. CDR3 in DNA: TGCAGTGCTAGGGGCTTGGGGTTCCGCACAGATACGCAGTATTTT.

This clonotype was recorded many times. V gene TRBV7-2 combines with J gene TRBJ1-4, with 7 nucleotides matching TRBD1. The CDR3 spans 15 residues. J gave up 6 bases and V 5 bases, and 9 bases lay outside the gene matches. Germline assignment: CDR1 SGHTA and CDR2 FQGNSA. In DNA form, the CDR3 reads TGTGCCAGCAGCAATTGGGACAGATGGGATGAAAAACTGTTTTTT. It yields the protein CASSNWDRWDEKLFF.

This chain uses TRBV20-1 with TRBJ2-3, with TRBD2 matching over 9 bases. Per germline, CDR1 DFQATT and CDR2 SNEGSKA (reference sequence). With V trimmed by 5 bases and J by 3 bases, 18 bases remained unmatched. This CDR3 region has 18 residues. The CDR3: CSAPEASGVTAPTDTQYF. The DNA for the CDR3 is TGCAGTGCTCCCGAGGCTAGCGGGGTAACGGCCCCTACAGATACGCAGTATTTT.

The sample holds a few counts of this clonotype. The rearrangement links TRBV15 to TRBJ2-1; 7 nucleotides match TRBD2. V lost 1 base to trimming and J lost 7 bases; unmatched junction nucleotides: 7. Looked up from germline, CDR1 is LNHNV and CDR2 is YYDKDF (reference sequence). There are 15 residues in the CDR3. The CDR3 DNA follows: TGTGCCACCAGCAGAGCGGGGGGAACAGTGAATGAGCAGTTCTTC. It specifies CATSRAGGTVNEQFF.

This clonotype has at least ten counts. CDR3 bases: TGTGCCAGCAGTTCGTTCGAAGCCTCCAAAGCCAAAAACATTCAGTACTTC. Residues: CASSSFEASKAKNIQYF. The V and J genes are TRBV27 and TRBJ2-4; D unclear. Germline assignment: CDR1 MNHEY and CDR2 SMNVEV (reference sequence). The CDR3 totals 17 residues. V dropped 4 bases and J dropped 0 bases, with 16 bases sitting between them.

This clonotype appeared many times. The chain uses TRBV7-2 and TRBJ2-1, with 9 bases lining up with TRBD2. Per the germline V gene, CDR1 is SGHTA and CDR2 is FQGNSA. Trimming took 3 bases from V and 7 from J; bases not matched to a gene: 1. There are 13 residues in the CDR3. The CDR3 sequence is CASSFAGGNEQFF. DNA of the CDR3: TGTGCCAGCAGCTTTGCGGGGGGGAATGAGCAGTTCTTC.

The V call is TRBV14, the J call TRBJ2-1, with D possibly being TRBD2 (6 bases). Per the germline V gene, CDR1 is SGHDN and CDR2 is FVKESK. Trimming removed 4 bases from V and 8 bases from J, with 15 bases in between. There are 14 residues in the CDR3. The CDR3 nucleotides are TGTGCCAGCAGCCCGGCCGCACTAGCTTATGAGCAGTTCTTC. This gives the protein CASSPAALAYEQFF.

This clonotype was detected a few times. The V and J genes are TRBV19 and TRBJ2-1, with unresolved D. Trimming removed 3 bases from V and 5 bases from J, with 8 bases in between. The CDR3 is 13 residues long. Germline V lookup: CDR1 LNHDA, CDR2 SQIVND (reference sequence). The CDR3 sequence is CASSIFVDNEQFF. The DNA of the CDR3 is TGTGCCAGTAGTATTTTTGTAGACAATGAGCAGTTCTTC. Full variable domain (outside the CDR3, taken from reference TRBV19 and TRBJ2-1): DGGITQSPKYLFRKEGQNVTLSCEQNLNHDAMYWYRQDPGQGLRLIYYSQIVNDFQKGDIAEGYSVSREKKESFPLTVTSAQKNPTAFYLCASSIFVDNEQFFGPGTRLTVL.

This clonotype was seen more than once but under ten times. The V and J genes are TRBV19 and TRBJ2-1, with D possibly TRBD1 on 5 matching bases. CDR3 length: 12 residues. Per germline, CDR1 LNHDA and CDR2 SQIVND (reference sequence). Trimming cost V 4 bases and J 10 bases, with 11 bases left between them. In nucleotides, the CDR3 is TGTGCCAGTAGTAACCCAGGGTGGGAGCAGTTCTTC. This gives the protein CASSNPGWEQFF.

This clonotype has more than one count but fewer than ten. This chain connects TRBV6-2 or TRBV6-3 to TRBJ2-2; the D gene is possibly TRBD1 (5 bases). There are 15 residues in the CDR3. Trimming took off 5 bases at V and 0 bases at J, with 10 bases between the two ends. Germline V gives CDR1 MNHEY, CDR2 SVGEGT. The DNA of the CDR3 is TGTGCCAGCAGTCAGGACACCCCGAACACCGGGGAGCTGTTTTTT. This codes for CASSQDTPNTGELFF.

The CDR3: CASTQTGLTEAFF. CDR3 coding DNA: TGTGCCAGTACCCAAACGGGTCTTACTGAAGCTTTCTTT. V usage is TRBV19 and J usage is TRBJ1-1; D gene unclear. Germline V gives CDR1 LNHDA, CDR2 SQIVND (reference sequence). There are 13 residues in the CDR3. V gave up 7 bases and J gave up 5 bases, with 14 bases separating them.

The V call is TRBV19, the J call TRBJ1-1; D uncertain. The CDR3 loop spans 15 amino acids. V dropped 6 bases and J dropped 2 bases, with 16 bases sitting between them. Germline-derived CDR1 and CDR2 are LNHDA and SQIVND (reference sequence). As DNA, the CDR3 is TGTGCCAGTAGGCACCCAACGGGGTTCAACACTGAAGCTTTCTTT. It is translated as CASRHPTGFNTEAFF.

The chain couples TRBV10-3 to TRBJ2-3; D assignment may be TRBD1 or TRBD2 (6 bases each). Per the germline V gene, CDR1 is ENHRY and CDR2 is SYGVKD. The CDR3 is made up of 15 amino acids. Trimming shortened V by 4 bases and J by 0 bases, and 11 bases separated the two germline ends. CDR3 nucleotides: TGTGCCATCAGTGGCACAGGGACTAGCACAGATACGCAGTATTTT. It codes for CAISGTGTSTDTQYF.

CDR3 region: CASSNSGDISYEQYF. The CDR3 nucleotides are TGTGCCAGCAGTAACTCGGGGGACATTTCCTACGAGCAGTACTTC. This sequence joins TRBV28 and TRBJ2-7; either TRBD1 or TRBD2 may supply D (6 bases each). Deletions cut 5 bases from V and 1 base from J, with 15 bases between. The CDR3 length is 15 residues. In germline, CDR1 is MDHEN, CDR2 SYDVKM.

On this clonotype itself: A much larger clone sits a single nucleotide away, making a read error possible. This chain uses TRBV7-2 with TRBJ2-3; D gene uncertain. CDR1 SGHTA and CDR2 FQGNSA come from the germline V gene. CDR3 length: 14 amino acids. The CDR3 loop is CASSFQGSTDMQYF. In DNA, the CDR3 is TGTGCCAGCAGCTTCCAAGGAAGCACAGATATGCAGTATTTT.